Sequencing of this T cell receptor (beta chain) was carried out in a study of cytomegalovirus exposure and HLA in healthy donors. Study results and caveats: Most CMV-associated TCR beta chains appeared HLA-restricted in a later analysis. In a later analysis, productive TCRs from donors in an Asian-associated ancestry cluster reportedly carried fewer N-insertions than the cohort mean.

At collection, donors were nominally healthy, but unrecorded immune exposures were probable. V was shortened by 4 bases and J by 5 bases, with 17 bases between the two germline ends. The CDR3 extends over 14 amino acids. CDR1 and CDR2 (germline): SQVTM, ANQGSEA. Regarding this clone: The antigen remains unidentified.

PCR was performed using 60 Vbeta and 13 Jbeta primers. Clones were sequenced by immunoSEQ multiplex PCR, and TCRdb holds only the in-frame ones, with some missing. This table has around 150,000 clones, 65% to 85% appearing once. The chain links TRBV29-1 to TRBJ1-2, with D possibly matching TRBD1 (6 bases). The origin of this receptor is a male donor in good health and CMV-seronegative. What was sequenced was PBMCs. This chain's CDR3 is CSVGEGTYTYGYTF. The DNA for the CDR3 is TGCAGCGTTGGGGAGGGGACATACACTTATGGCTACACCTTC.